This T cell receptor (beta chain) was profiled in a study of tumor and adjacent non-tumor tissue in lung cancer. Whole-study results and caveats: Shorter survival was associated with higher TCR diversity in tumors. TCR diversity was significantly greater in tumor than normal lung tissue. Tumor repertoires had a smaller top 100 clone share than normal lung.

About this clonotype itself: What it binds is not known.

Germline V CDR1 and CDR2: WSHSY, SAAADI. This CDR3 has 13 residues. J lost 8 bases, V lost 6 bases, and 6 bases had no gene match. The template was RNA from unsorted bulk tissue. The library came from three nested PCR rounds adapted from ARM-PCR protocols. A single record per CDR3 protein comes from TCRdb applying MiXCR to the multiplex PCR reads. Among under 150,000 distinct CDR3 sequences listed, around 61% were seen once. The sample consisted of lung tumor tissue. This sequence was found in a man aged 60-69 years with small cell lung cancer. The chain uses TRBV10-2 and TRBJ2-1; TRBD2 aligns across 8 bases. The chain's CDR3 is CASRREGRYEQFF. CDR3 nucleotides: TGCGCCAGCAGACGGGAGGGCCGGTATGAGCAGTTCTTC.